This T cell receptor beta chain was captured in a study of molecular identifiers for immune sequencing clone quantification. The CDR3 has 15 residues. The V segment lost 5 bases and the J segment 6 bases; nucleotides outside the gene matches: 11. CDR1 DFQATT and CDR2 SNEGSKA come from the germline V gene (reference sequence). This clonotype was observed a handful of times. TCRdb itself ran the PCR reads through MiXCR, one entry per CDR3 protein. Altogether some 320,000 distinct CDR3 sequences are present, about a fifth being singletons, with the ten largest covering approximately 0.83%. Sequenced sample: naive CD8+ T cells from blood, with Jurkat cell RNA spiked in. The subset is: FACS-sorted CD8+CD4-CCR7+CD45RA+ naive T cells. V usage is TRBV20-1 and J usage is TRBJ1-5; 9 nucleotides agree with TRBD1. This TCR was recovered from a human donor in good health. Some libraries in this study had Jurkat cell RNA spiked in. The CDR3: CSAVGQGREGQPQHF. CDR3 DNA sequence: TGCAGTGCTGTTGGACAGGGGAGAGAGGGTCAGCCCCAGCATTTT.